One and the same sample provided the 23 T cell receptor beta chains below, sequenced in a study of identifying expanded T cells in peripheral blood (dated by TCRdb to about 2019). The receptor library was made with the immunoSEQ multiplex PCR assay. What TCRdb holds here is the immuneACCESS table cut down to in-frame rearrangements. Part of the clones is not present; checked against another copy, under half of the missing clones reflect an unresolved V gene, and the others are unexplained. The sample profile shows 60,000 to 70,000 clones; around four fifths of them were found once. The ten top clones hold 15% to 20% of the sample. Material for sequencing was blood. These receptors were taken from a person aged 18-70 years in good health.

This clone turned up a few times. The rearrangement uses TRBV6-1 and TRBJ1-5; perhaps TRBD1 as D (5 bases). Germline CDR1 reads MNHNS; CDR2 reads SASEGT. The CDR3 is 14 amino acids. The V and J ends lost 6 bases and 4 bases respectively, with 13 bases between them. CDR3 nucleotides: TGTGCCAGCAGGGGCGCGGGGCCTAATCAGCCCCAGCATTTT. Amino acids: CASRGAGPNQPQHF.

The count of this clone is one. This CDR3 is CASSLEGTSFGTDTQYF. CDR3 sequence (DNA): TGTGCCAGCAGCTTAGAGGGGACTAGCTTTGGCACAGATACGCAGTATTTT. The gene calls are TRBV7-6 and TRBJ2-3; 9 bases line up with TRBD2. V lost 1 base, J lost 1 base, and 6 bases stayed unmatched. The CDR3 runs to 17 residues. Germline CDR1 and CDR2: SGHVS and FNYEAQ.

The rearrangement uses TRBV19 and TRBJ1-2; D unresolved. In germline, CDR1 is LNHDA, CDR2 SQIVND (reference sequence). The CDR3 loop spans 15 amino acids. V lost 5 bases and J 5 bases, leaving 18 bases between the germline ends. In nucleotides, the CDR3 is TGTGCCAGTAGTCCACCAGACCCGGTAACATATGGCTACACCTTC. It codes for CASSPPDPVTYGYTF.

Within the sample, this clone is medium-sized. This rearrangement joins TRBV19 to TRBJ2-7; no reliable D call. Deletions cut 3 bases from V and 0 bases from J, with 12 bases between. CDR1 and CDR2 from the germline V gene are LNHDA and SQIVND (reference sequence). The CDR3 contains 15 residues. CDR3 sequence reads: CASSIRRLPSYEQYF. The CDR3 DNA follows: TGTGCCAGTAGTATTCGGCGCTTACCCTCCTACGAGCAGTACTTC. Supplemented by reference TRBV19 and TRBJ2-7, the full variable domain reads DGGITQSPKYLFRKEGQNVTLSCEQNLNHDAMYWYRQDPGQGLRLIYYSQIVNDFQKGDIAEGYSVSREKKESFPLTVTSAQKNPTAFYLCASSIRRLPSYEQYFGPGTRLTVT.

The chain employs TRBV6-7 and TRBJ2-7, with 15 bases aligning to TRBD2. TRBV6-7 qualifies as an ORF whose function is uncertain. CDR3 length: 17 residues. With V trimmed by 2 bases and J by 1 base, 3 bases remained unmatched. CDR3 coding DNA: TGTGCCAGCAGTTACCGGACTAGCGGGAGGGATTCCTACGAGCAGTACTTC. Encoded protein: CASSYRTSGRDSYEQYF.

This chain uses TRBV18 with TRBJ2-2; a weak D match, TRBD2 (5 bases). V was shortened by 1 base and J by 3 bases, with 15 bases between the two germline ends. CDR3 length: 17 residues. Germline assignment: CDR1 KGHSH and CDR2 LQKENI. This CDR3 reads CASSPRRGGDYTGELFF. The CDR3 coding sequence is TGTGCCAGCTCACCACGCAGAGGAGGAGATTACACCGGGGAGCTGTTTTTT.

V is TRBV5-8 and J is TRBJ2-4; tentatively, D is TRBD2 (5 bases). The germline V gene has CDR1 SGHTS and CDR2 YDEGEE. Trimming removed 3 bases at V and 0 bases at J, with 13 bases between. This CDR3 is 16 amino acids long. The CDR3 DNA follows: TGTGCCAGCAGCTCGGACTGGGCCCTAGCCAAAAACATTCAGTACTTC. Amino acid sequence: CASSSDWALAKNIQYF.

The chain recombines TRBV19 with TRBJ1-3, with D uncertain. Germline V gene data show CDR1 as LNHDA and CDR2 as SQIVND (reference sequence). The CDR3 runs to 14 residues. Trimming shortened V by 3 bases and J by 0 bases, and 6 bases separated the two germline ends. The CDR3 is CASSIGPSGNTIYF. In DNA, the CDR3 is TGTGCCAGTAGTATCGGTCCCTCTGGAAACACCATATATTTT.

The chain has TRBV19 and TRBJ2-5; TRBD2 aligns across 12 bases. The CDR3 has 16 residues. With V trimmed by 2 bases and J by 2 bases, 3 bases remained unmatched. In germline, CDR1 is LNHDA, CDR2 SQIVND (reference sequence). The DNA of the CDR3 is TGTGCCAGTAGTATATCCGGACTAGCGGGGCAAGAGACCCAGTACTTC. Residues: CASSISGLAGQETQYF.

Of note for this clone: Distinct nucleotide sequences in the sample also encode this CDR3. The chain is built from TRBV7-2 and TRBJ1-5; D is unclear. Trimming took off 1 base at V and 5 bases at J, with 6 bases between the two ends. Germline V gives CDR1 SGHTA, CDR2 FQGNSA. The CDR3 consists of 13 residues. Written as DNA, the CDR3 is TGTGCCAGCAGCTTAGGGACTTATCAGCCCCAGCATTTT. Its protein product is CASSLGTYQPQHF.

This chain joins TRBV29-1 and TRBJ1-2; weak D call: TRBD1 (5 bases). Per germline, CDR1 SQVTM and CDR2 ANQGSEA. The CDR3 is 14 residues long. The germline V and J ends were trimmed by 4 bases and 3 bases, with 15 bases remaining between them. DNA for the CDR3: TGCAGCGTTGTGGGGATGGCGGGGGACTATGGCTACACCTTC. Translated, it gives CSVVGMAGDYGYTF.

This chain's CDR3 is CATSRAGRDQETQYF. CDR3 DNA sequence: TGTGCCACCAGCAGGGCTGGTCGGGACCAAGAGACCCAGTACTTC. The chain recombines TRBV15 with TRBJ2-5; no clear D. The CDR3 runs to 15 residues. Germline V CDR1 and CDR2: LNHNV, YYDKDF (reference sequence). The V end lost 3 bases, the J end lost 0 bases, and 11 bases lay between the germline ends.

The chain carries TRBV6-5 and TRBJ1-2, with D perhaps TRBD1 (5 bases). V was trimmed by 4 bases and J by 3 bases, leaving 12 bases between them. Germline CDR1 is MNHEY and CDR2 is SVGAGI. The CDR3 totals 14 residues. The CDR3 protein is CASSWGEDYYGYTF. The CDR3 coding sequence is TGTGCCAGCAGTTGGGGGGAAGACTACTATGGCTACACCTTC.

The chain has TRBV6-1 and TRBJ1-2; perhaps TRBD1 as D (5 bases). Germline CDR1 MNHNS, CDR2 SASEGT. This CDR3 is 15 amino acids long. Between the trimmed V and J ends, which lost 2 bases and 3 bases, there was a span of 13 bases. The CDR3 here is CASSERSGPYYGYTF. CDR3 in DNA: TGTGCCAGCAGTGAAAGGTCAGGGCCCTACTATGGCTACACCTTC.

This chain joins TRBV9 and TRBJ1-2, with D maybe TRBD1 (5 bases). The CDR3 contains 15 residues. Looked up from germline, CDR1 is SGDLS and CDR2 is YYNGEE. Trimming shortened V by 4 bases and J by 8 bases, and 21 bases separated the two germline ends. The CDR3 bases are TGTGCCAGCAGCCTCAGTGGACATCCCGACGGGGGCTACACCTTC. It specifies CASSLSGHPDGGYTF. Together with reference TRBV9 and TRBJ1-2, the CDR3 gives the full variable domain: DSGVTQTPKHLITATGQRVTLRCSPRSGDLSVYWYQQSLDQGLQFLIQYYNGEERAKGNILERFSAQQFPDLHSELNLSSLELGDSALYFCASSLSGHPDGGYTFGSGTRLTVV.

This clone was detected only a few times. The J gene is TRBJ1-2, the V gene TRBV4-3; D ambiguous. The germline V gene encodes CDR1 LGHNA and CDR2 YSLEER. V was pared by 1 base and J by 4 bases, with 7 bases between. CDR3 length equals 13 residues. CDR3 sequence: CASSQVRSYGYTF. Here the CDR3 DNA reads TGCGCCAGCAGCCAAGTACGTAGCTATGGCTACACCTTC.

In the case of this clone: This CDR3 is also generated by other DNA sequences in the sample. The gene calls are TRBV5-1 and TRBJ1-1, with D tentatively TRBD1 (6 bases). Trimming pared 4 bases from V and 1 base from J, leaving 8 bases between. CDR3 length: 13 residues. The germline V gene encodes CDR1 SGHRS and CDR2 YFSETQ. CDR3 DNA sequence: TGCGCCAGCAGCGTACAGGGGAACACTGAAGCTTTCTTT. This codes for CASSVQGNTEAFF.

In DNA form, the CDR3 reads TGCGCCAGCAGCCAAAATGGGAGGGTGGGTGAAAAACTGTTTTTT. This encodes CASSQNGRVGEKLFF. The genes are TRBV4-1 and TRBJ1-4; D uncertain. Germline CDR1 MGHRA, CDR2 YSYEKL. The CDR3 extends over 15 amino acids. V was cut by 2 bases and J by 7 bases, with 14 bases left in between.

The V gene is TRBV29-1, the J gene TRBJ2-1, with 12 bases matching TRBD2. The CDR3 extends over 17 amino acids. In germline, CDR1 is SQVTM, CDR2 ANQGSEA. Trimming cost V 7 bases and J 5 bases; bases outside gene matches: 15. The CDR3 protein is CSADGTSGGLSDNEQFF. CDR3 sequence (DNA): TGCAGCGCCGACGGTACTAGCGGGGGGCTTTCAGACAATGAGCAGTTCTTC.

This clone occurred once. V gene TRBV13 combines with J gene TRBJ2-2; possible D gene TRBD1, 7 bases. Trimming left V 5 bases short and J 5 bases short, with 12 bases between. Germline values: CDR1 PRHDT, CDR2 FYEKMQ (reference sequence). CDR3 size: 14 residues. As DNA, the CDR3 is TGTGCCAGCAGCATCCCAGGGGGGACCGGGGAGCTGTTTTTT. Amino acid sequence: CASSIPGGTGELFF.

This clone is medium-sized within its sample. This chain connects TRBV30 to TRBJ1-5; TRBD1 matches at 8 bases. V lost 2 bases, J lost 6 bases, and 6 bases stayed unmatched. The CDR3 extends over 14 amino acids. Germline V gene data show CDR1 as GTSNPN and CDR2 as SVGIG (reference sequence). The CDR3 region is CAWSSQGGGQPQHF. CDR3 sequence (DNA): TGTGCCTGGAGTTCACAGGGGGGAGGTCAGCCCCAGCATTTT.

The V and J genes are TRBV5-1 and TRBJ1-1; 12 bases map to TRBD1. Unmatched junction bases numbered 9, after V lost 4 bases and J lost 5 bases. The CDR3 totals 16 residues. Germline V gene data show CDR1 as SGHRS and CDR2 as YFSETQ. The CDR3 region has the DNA TGCGCCAGCAGCCCGGGACAGGGGGCTGTGGGGACTGAAGCTTTCTTT. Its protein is CASSPGQGAVGTEAFF. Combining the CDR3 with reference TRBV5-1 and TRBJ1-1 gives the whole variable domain KAGVTQTPRYLIKTRGQQVTLSCSPISGHRSVSWYQQTPGQGLQFLFEYFSETQRNKGNFPGRFSGRQFSNSRSEMNVSTLELGDSALYLCASSPGQGAVGTEAFFGQGTRLTVV.

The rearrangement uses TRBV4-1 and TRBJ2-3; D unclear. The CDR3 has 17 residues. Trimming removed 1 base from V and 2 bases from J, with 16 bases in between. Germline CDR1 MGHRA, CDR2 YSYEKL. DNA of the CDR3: TGCGCCAGCAGCCAAGTAGCTGCAGCGACTGACACAGATACGCAGTATTTT. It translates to CASSQVAAATDTDTQYF.